The clone carrying this T cell receptor beta chain was counted ten times or more. This specimen belongs to a study of T cell repertoires in cytomegalovirus infection. About the study: Both CMV infection and a matching HLA type were indicated by public TCR beta signatures.

The V end was cut by 3 bases, the J end by 0 bases, with 15 bases between. Germline V CDR1 and CDR2: SGHTA, FQGNSA. The CDR3 has 17 amino acids. Via MiXCR, TCRdb re-called the reads, giving one row per CDR3 protein. The sample has some 180,000 distinct CDR3 sequences, roughly 20% seen once. This receptor was identified in a human donor in good health (CMV status not recorded). Some clones in this sample may be carry-over from other donors' samples. Sequencing was carried out using PBMCs. This chain joins TRBV7-2 and TRBJ2-1; D is ambiguous. The CDR3 DNA sequence: TGTGCCAGCAGCTTGACTCGGGCCCTTGTCTCCTACAATGAGCAGTTCTTC. It specifies CASSLTRALVSYNEQFF.